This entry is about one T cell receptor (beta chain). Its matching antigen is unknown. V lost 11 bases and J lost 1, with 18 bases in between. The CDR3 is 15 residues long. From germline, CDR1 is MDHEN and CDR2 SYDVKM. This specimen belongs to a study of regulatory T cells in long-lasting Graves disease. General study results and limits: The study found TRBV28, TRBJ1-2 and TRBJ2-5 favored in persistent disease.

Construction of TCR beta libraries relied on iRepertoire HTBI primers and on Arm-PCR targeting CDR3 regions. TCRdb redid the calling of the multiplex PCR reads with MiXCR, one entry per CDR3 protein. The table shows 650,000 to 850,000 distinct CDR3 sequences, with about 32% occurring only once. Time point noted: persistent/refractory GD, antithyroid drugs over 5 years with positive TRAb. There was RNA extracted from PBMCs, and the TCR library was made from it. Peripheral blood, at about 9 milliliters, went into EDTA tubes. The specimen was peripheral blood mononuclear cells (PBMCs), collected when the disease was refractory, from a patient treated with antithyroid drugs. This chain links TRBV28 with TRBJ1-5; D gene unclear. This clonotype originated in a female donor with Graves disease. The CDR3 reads CAGTTIGVSNQPQHF. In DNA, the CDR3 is TGTGCCGGCACCACGATCGGGGTGAGCAATCAGCCCCAGCATTTT.